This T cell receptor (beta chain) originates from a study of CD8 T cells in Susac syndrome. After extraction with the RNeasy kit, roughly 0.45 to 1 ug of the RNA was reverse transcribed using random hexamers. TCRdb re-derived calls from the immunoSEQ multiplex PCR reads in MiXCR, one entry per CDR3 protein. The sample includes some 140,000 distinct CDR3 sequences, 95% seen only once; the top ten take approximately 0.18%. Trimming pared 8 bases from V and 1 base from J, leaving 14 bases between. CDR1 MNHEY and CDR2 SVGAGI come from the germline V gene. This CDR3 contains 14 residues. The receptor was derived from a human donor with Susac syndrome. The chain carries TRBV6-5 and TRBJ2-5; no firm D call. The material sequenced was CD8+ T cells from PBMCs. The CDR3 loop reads CASLATGLQETQYF. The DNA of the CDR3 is TGTGCCAGCCTTGCTACGGGCCTCCAAGAGACCCAGTACTTC.